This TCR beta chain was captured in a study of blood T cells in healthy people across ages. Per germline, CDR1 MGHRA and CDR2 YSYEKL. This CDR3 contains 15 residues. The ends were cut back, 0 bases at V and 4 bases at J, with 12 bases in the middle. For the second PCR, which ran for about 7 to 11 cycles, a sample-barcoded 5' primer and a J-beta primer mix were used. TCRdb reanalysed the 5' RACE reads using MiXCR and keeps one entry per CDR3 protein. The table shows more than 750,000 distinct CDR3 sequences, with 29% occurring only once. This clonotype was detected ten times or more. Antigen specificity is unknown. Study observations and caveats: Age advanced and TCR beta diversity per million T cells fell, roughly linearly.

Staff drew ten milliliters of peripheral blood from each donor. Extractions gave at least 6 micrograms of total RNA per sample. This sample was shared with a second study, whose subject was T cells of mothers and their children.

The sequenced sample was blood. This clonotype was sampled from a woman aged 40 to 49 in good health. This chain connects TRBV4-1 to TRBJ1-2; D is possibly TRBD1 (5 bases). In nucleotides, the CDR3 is TGCGCCAGCAGCCAAGAGGGCAGGGAGGTCTATGGCTACACCTTC. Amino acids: CASSQEGREVYGYTF.